Sequencing of this TCR beta chain was carried out in a study of T cells in pancreatic ductal adenocarcinoma. Findings of the study overall: Blood had more productive templates and roughly 8-fold more unique clonotypes than tumor. Tumors hold more CD45RO+ effector T cells, which may bias toward lower diversity. Results skew toward the minority of patients with early-stage disease. Tumor and blood clonality did not differ significantly, about 0.11 versus 0.072.

Regarding this clone: Antigen specificity is unknown.

TCRdb's table, derived via immunoSEQ multiplex PCR, lists solely in-frame clones and lacks some. Of around 100,000 clones in the sample, over 90% are singletons; the top ten hold roughly 3.1%. The CDR3 consists of 14 residues. J gave up 5 bases and V 5 bases, and 4 bases lay outside the gene matches. CDR1 and CDR2 from the germline V gene are ENHRY and SYGVKD. Surgery without prior neoadjuvant therapy was the treatment of the selected pancreatic ductal adenocarcinoma patients. The TCR was taken from a human donor with pancreatic ductal adenocarcinoma. Material for sequencing was PBMCs. This chain joins TRBV10-3 and TRBJ1-4; 8 nucleotides match TRBD1. The CDR3 DNA follows: TGTGCCATCAGTACGGACAGGGAAAATGAAAAACTGTTTTTT. It is translated as CAISTDRENEKLFF.